The 15 T cell receptor beta chains reported below all come from one sample, sequenced in a study of T-cell reconstitution after alpha-beta-depleted transplantation in children. As it was prepared, the TCRbeta library received unique molecular identifiers. TCRdb re-derived calls from the PCR reads in MiXCR, one entry per CDR3 protein. The sample includes about 830,000 distinct CDR3 sequences, around 15% of them seen just once. Sequences were derived from PBMCs, mostly from graft donor cells, sampled 360 days after TCRalphabeta/CD19-depleted stem cell transplant. The receptors derive from a male patient younger than 18 who had a stem cell transplant for acute lymphoblastic leukemia, so the T cells may come from the graft donor.

This clonotype occurred a few times. This chain connects TRBV25-1 to TRBJ2-2; D is perhaps TRBD2 (6 bases). Trimming took 10 bases from V and 5 from J, leaving 20 bases between them. CDR3 length equals 15 residues. Germline CDR1 MGHDK, CDR2 SYGVNS. In DNA, the CDR3 is TGTGCCACTAGTCTCGGGAGCGTTCAGACCGGGGAGCTGTTTTTT. Protein product: CATSLGSVQTGELFF.

This clonotype was counted only a few times. The chain is built from TRBV9 and TRBJ2-2; 7 nucleotides agree with TRBD2. Germline V gene sequence: CDR1 SGDLS, CDR2 YYNGEE. J lost 4 bases, V lost 0 bases, and 0 bases had no gene match. The CDR3 is made up of 14 amino acids. DNA for the CDR3: TGTGCCAGCAGCGTAGGGACTAGCACCGGGGAGCTGTTTTTT. Translation gives CASSVGTSTGELFF.

This clonotype has just a few counts. The chain uses TRBV11-2 and TRBJ1-1; no definite D call. The CDR3 contains 15 residues. Germline values: CDR1 SGHAT, CDR2 FQNNGV. V gave up 0 bases and J gave up 3 bases, with 11 bases separating them. CDR3 in DNA: TGTGCCAGCAGCTTAGAGGGCCTAGGTGACACTGAAGCTTTCTTT. Encoded protein: CASSLEGLGDTEAFF.

The V call is TRBV6-5, the J call TRBJ2-7; D not resolved. V dropped 0 bases and J dropped 3 bases, with 9 bases sitting between them. The CDR3 has 14 residues. Germline CDR1 MNHEY, CDR2 SVGAGI. CDR3 DNA: TGTGCCAGCAGTTACTCTCCCAGCGACTACGAGCAGTACTTC. It is translated as CASSYSPSDYEQYF.

This clonotype was recorded at least ten times. The chain carries TRBV18 and TRBJ2-5, with D uncertain. This CDR3 comprises 13 residues. Deletions cut 8 bases from V and 2 bases from J, with 12 bases between. The germline V gene has CDR1 KGHSH and CDR2 LQKENI. The CDR3 reads CASSPPAQETQYF. In DNA form, the CDR3 reads TGTGCCAGCAGCCCCCCGGCACAAGAGACCCAGTACTTC.

The CDR3: CASSSRRGPSSYEQYF. CDR3 in DNA: TGTGCCAGCAGCTCCCGGAGGGGCCCCAGCTCCTACGAGCAGTACTTC. The rearrangement joins TRBV7-8 to TRBJ2-7; the D gene is possibly TRBD2 (6 bases). The CDR3 runs to 16 residues. The V and J ends lost 4 bases and 0 bases respectively, with 16 bases between them. Germline V gene lookup returns CDR1 SGHVS and CDR2 FQNEAQ.

This clonotype has a handful of counts. The V and J genes are TRBV11-1 and TRBJ2-1; 7 bases align to TRBD2. The CDR3 length is 20 residues. CDR1 and CDR2 (germline): SGHAT, FQDESV (reference sequence). J lost 2 bases, V lost 5 bases, and 21 bases had no gene match. CDR3 coding DNA: TGTGCCAGCAGCCTAGGAGGTATTTGGGGGGAGGGCCAAACCTACAATGAGCAGTTCTTC. Amino acids: CASSLGGIWGEGQTYNEQFF.

This clonotype has only a few counts. The rearrangement links TRBV5-1 to TRBJ2-5, with a possible D match to TRBD1 (6 bases). The CDR3 is 14 residues long. V lost 2 bases and J 1 base, leaving 9 bases between the germline ends. The germline CDR1 and CDR2 sequences are SGHRS and YFSETQ. CDR3 DNA sequence: TGCGCCAGCAGCTTTGGGACACCCCAAGAGACCCAGTACTTC. Protein product: CASSFGTPQETQYF.

This clonotype occurred a few times. The V gene is TRBV10-1, the J gene TRBJ2-2; no reliable D call. V was shortened by 3 bases and J by 8 bases, with 10 bases between the two germline ends. CDR3 length: 13 residues. The germline V gene encodes CDR1 WNHNN and CDR2 SYGVQD (reference sequence). The DNA for the CDR3 is TGCGCCAGCAGTGAAATCCCGAGTGGGGAGCTGTTTTTT. Amino acid sequence: CASSEIPSGELFF.

The table lists this clonotype with a few counts. V and J are TRBV5-1 and TRBJ1-1; 10 bases agree with TRBD1. The CDR3 runs 16 residues. Germline CDR1 is SGHRS and CDR2 is YFSETQ. With V trimmed by 0 bases and J by 7 bases, 9 bases remained unmatched. The CDR3: CASSLAQTGGADEAFF. CDR3 DNA: TGCGCCAGCAGCTTGGCCCAGACAGGGGGCGCGGATGAAGCTTTCTTT.

This clonotype has only a few counts. J is TRBJ2-5 and V is TRBV7-9; either TRBD1 or TRBD2 may supply D (5 bases each). Between the trimmed V and J ends, which lost 1 base and 7 bases, there was a span of 16 bases. This CDR3 spans 15 amino acids. Germline CDR1 and CDR2: SEHNR and FQNEAQ (reference sequence). In DNA, the CDR3 is TGTGCCAGCAGCTTAGAGACGAGGGGCTCGGGGACCCAGTACTTC. Translated: CASSLETRGSGTQYF.

The CDR3 region is CASSMGPSLTPRDEQFF. DNA of the CDR3: TGCGCCAGCAGCATGGGCCCCTCCTTGACTCCCCGTGATGAGCAGTTCTTC. This chain links TRBV5-1 with TRBJ2-1; D is uncertain. V lost 4 bases, J lost 8 bases, and 25 bases lay in between. The CDR3 sequence is 17 residues long. Per the germline V gene, CDR1 is SGHRS and CDR2 is YFSETQ.

The rearrangement links TRBV4-2 to TRBJ2-1; 9 bases are a match to TRBD2. The CDR3 extends over 16 amino acids. V shed 2 bases and J 2 bases; nucleotides not matched to a gene: 4. Germline CDR1 LGHNA, CDR2 YNFKEQ. CDR3 residues: CASSQSSGRPYNEQFF. Here the CDR3 DNA reads TGTGCCAGCAGCCAAAGTAGCGGGAGACCCTACAATGAGCAGTTCTTC.

CDR3 nucleotides: TGCGCCAGCAGCCAACCGCTCAGGGGGCTTGAGCAGTTCTTC. Residues: CASSQPLRGLEQFF. J is TRBJ2-1 and V is TRBV4-1, with 8 bases lining up with TRBD1. The V and J ends lost 2 bases and 9 bases, in that order; junction bases with no gene match: 6. The CDR3 consists of 14 residues. CDR1 and CDR2 (germline): MGHRA, YSYEKL.

This clonotype was counted only a few times. This chain connects TRBV18 to TRBJ2-1; 8 bases are a match to TRBD1. After removal of 3 bases from V and 9 bases from J, the junction contained 10 bases not matched to a gene. Germline V gene lookup returns CDR1 KGHSH and CDR2 LQKENI. The CDR3 is made up of 15 amino acids. The CDR3 loop is CASSPQGAGTGEQFF. CDR3 coding DNA: TGTGCCAGCTCACCCCAGGGGGCGGGGACTGGTGAGCAGTTCTTC.